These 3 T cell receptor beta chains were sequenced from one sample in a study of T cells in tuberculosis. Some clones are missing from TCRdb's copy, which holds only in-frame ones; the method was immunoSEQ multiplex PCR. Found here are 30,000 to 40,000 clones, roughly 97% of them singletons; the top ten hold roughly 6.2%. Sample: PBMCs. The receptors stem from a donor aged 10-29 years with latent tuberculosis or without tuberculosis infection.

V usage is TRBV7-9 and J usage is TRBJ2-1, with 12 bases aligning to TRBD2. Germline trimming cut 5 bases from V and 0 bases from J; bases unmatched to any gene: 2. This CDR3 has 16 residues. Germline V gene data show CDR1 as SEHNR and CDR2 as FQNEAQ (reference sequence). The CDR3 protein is CASSPSGRASYNEQFF. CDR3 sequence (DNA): TGTGCCAGCAGCCCTAGCGGGAGGGCCTCCTACAATGAGCAGTTCTTC.

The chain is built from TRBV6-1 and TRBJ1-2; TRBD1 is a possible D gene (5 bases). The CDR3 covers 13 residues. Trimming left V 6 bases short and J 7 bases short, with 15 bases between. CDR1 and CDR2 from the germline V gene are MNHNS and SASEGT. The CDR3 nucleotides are TGTGCCAGCAGGGACAAGTCTTTACGTGGCTACACCTTC. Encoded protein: CASRDKSLRGYTF.

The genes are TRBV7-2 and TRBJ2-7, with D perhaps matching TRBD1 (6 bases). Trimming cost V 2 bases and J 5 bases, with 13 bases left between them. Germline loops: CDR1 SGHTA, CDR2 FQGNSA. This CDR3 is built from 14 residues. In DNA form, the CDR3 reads TGTGCCAGCAGCTTATCAGGGGCTACCCACGAGCAGTACTTC. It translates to CASSLSGATHEQYF.